This TCR beta chain is drawn from a study of shared clonotypes between healthy human individuals. Only in-frame clones appear in the TCRdb table, and some are missing; sequencing was by immunoSEQ multiplex PCR. Among hundreds of thousands of clones listed, 74% were seen once. Germline V lookup: CDR1 SGHAT, CDR2 FQDESV (reference sequence). The V end lost 3 bases, the J end lost 7 bases, and 12 bases lay between the germline ends. This CDR3 comprises 14 residues. The rearrangement uses TRBV11-1 and TRBJ2-2; TRBD1 is a possible D gene (5 bases). Sequencing was carried out using memory CD4+ T cells sorted from blood. The subset: CD45RA-negative fraction. This sequence originates from a man aged 30-40 years in good health. The DNA of the CDR3 is TGTGCCAGCAGCTTGACGGTGCAGGGCGGGGAGCTGTTTTTT. This encodes CASSLTVQGGELFF.